This TCR beta chain was captured by sequencing in a study of blood T cell repertoires in COVID-19. Looking at the study overall: The United States, Italy and Spain provided the acute and convalescent COVID-19 samples. The cDNA or gDNA used as material had been derived from T cells, B-cell-depleted T cells, or PBMCs.

Per the study methods: From reference gene primer amplification, estimates of nucleated cell counts were derived. Assay used: immunoSEQ multiplex PCR; TCRdb lists only in-frame clones, some missing. Clonal size and the V and J genes are those of that table, whereas D and trimming came from the DNA. The repertoire consists of approximately 140,000 clones, with roughly 84% occurring once and the leading ten covering around 2.1%. Germline CDR1 reads GTSNPN; CDR2 reads SVGIG (reference sequence). V dropped 5 bases and J dropped 2; count of bases not matched to a gene: 9. The CDR3 covers 14 residues. This rearrangement joins TRBV30 to TRBJ2-7; 7 bases match TRBD1. The specimen sequenced was peripheral blood. This TCR was sampled from a man between 70 and 80 years old with acute or convalescent COVID-19. CDR3 residues: CAWGTGTATYEQYF. For the CDR3, the DNA is TGTGCCTGGGGAACCGGGACAGCGACCTACGAGCAGTACTTC.